This entry lists 6 T cell receptor beta chains sequenced from one sample in a study of beta chain features in type 1 diabetes. Findings of the study overall: Among all four CD4+ subsets, Type 1 diabetes patients had TCRB CDR3s that were moderately but significantly shorter.

All of the isolated RNA was reverse transcribed, so expressed TCRB transcripts were sequenced. Only in-frame clones appear in the TCRdb table, and some are missing; sequencing was by immunoSEQ multiplex PCR. The sample consists of 160,000 or so clones, roughly 8% of them appearing once. These receptors' antigens are unknown. Input material: central memory CD4+ T cells from blood. All receptors derive from a woman aged 18-29 years with type 1 diabetes.

This clone was found a few times. V usage is TRBV4-2 and J usage is TRBJ2-3, with 11 bases aligning to TRBD2. Germline V gene data show CDR1 as LGHNA and CDR2 as YNFKEQ. This CDR3 spans 16 amino acids. V was clipped by 5 bases and J by 4 bases; unmatched bases: 8. The CDR3 spells CASSYPSGRNADTQYF. The CDR3 DNA reads as TGTGCCAGCAGCTACCCTAGCGGGAGGAACGCAGATACGCAGTATTTT.

The chain couples TRBV30 to TRBJ1-5, with D possibly matching TRBD1 (5 bases). V shed 1 base and J shed 4 bases, with 8 bases lying between them. CDR1 is GTSNPN, CDR2 SVGIG, per germline (reference sequence). The CDR3 has 13 residues. CDR3 nucleotide sequence: TGTGCCTGGAGTGGGGACTGGAATCAGCCCCAGCATTTT. Amino acids: CAWSGDWNQPQHF.

CDR3 region: CASRPFSGGKLFF. The CDR3 DNA sequence: TGTGCCAGCAGACCCTTTTCAGGGGGAAAACTGTTTTTT. The J gene is TRBJ1-4, the V gene TRBV7-2, with 7 bases fitting TRBD1. Germline V gene data show CDR1 as SGHTA and CDR2 as FQGNSA. CDR3 length: 13 residues. Trimming cost V 6 bases and J 10 bases; bases outside gene matches: 8. Together with reference TRBV7-2 and TRBJ1-4, the CDR3 gives the full variable domain: GAGVSQSPSNKVTEKGKDVELRCDPISGHTALYWYRQSLGQGLEFLIYFQGNSAPDKSGLPSDRFSAERTGGSVSTLTIQRTQQEDSAVYLCASRPFSGGKLFFGSGTQLSVL.

This clone has a handful of counts. The chain joins TRBV18 to TRBJ1-5; possible D gene TRBD1, 5 bases. V gave up 3 bases and J gave up 0 bases, with 18 bases separating them. Germline CDR1 reads KGHSH; CDR2 reads LQKENI. CDR3 length equals 18 residues. The CDR3, as DNA: TGTGCCAGCTCACCGCGGGCAGTCGGGGGAAATAGCAATCAGCCCCAGCATTTT. Protein sequence: CASSPRAVGGNSNQPQHF.

This clone was observed at least ten times. CDR3 sequence (DNA): TGTGCCAGCAATAGCCAGACGGGGGAAAAACTGTTTTTT. Residues: CASNSQTGEKLFF. The rearrangement uses TRBV5-6 and TRBJ1-4, with D unresolved. V was shortened by 6 bases and J by 8 bases, with 14 bases between the two germline ends. The CDR3 is 13 residues long. Germline CDR1 reads SGHDT; CDR2 reads YYEEEE.

The chain employs TRBV10-3 and TRBJ2-5, with 8 bases that match TRBD2. V lost 5 bases, J lost 3 bases, and 2 bases stayed unmatched. Germline CDR1 is ENHRY and CDR2 is SYGVKD. CDR3 length: 13 amino acids. The CDR3 DNA follows: TGTGCCATCAGTAACGGGAGGGAAGAGACCCAGTACTTC. Translating it yields CAISNGREETQYF.